This T cell receptor beta chain is from a study of blood T cell repertoires in COVID-19. The CDR3 consists of 14 residues. Trimming took 1 base from V and 5 from J, leaving 11 bases between them. Germline V CDR1 and CDR2: SGHTA, FQGNSA. The data were produced by immunoSEQ multiplex PCR, yet TCRdb's version contains in-frame clones alone and is incomplete. There are about 100,000 clones in the sample; over 90% occur only once, and over 1.5% lies in the top ten. V is TRBV7-2 and J is TRBJ2-5; weak D call: TRBD2 (6 bases). This TCR derives from a man aged 60 to 69 with acute or convalescent COVID-19. The sequenced sample was peripheral blood. The CDR3 spells CASSLGGREETQYF. As DNA, the CDR3 is TGTGCCAGCAGCTTAGGGGGCCGGGAGGAGACCCAGTACTTC. The complete variable domain, with remaining parts taken from reference TRBV7-2 and TRBJ2-5, reads GAGVSQSPSNKVTEKGKDVELRCDPISGHTALYWYRQSLGQGLEFLIYFQGNSAPDKSGLPSDRFSAERTGGSVSTLTIQRTQQEDSAVYLCASSLGGREETQYFGPGTRLLVL.